This T cell receptor (beta chain) was sequenced for a study of blood T cell repertoires in COVID-19. Study overall: From the United States, Italy and Spain came samples of acute and convalescent COVID-19. T cells, B-cell-depleted T cells, or PBMCs supplied cDNA or gDNA.

Original analysis: The authors estimated nucleated cell counts from reference gene primer amplification. Profiling relied on immunoSEQ multiplex PCR, and the TCRdb table lists in-frame clones only, not all of them. The V and J calls and clone size are taken from that table; D and trimming were inferred from the DNA. The table lists roughly 120,000 clones, more than 70% of them singletons, with less than 2% in the top ten. Sequencing was done on a sample of peripheral blood. The sequence derives from a man aged 70-80 years with acute or convalescent COVID-19.

CDR3 DNA: TGTGCCAGCAGTTACTACAGGGGTCGGACCGGGGAGCTGTTTTTT. It is translated as CASSYYRGRTGELFF. This sequence joins TRBV6-5 and TRBJ2-2, with 7 bases identical to TRBD1. CDR3 size: 15 residues. J was trimmed by 5 bases and V by 1 base; bases with no gene match: 4. The germline CDR1 and CDR2 sequences are MNHEY and SVGAGI.